The subject of this entry is one T cell receptor beta chain. Time point specified: pretreatment peripheral blood. Each patient's cancer was a locally advanced or metastatic urothelial carcinoma. The CDR3 is made up of 13 amino acids. In germline, CDR1 is SGHTA, CDR2 FQGNSA. V was cut by 5 bases and J by 6 bases, with 14 bases left in between. This specimen belongs to a study of PD-L1 blockade in urothelial cancer. At the level of the study: Males with urothelial cancer arising in the bladder constituted about 90% of the roughly 29 patients. Once treatment had started, blood was analyzed at 3 weeks (second dose) and again at 6 weeks.

The assay was immunoSEQ multiplex PCR, and TCRdb's table has in-frame clones only and misses some. The sample records nearly 35,000 clones, around 82% being singletons. This material consisted of PBMCs, taken around atezolizumab (anti-PD-L1) treatment. The V gene is TRBV7-2, the J gene TRBJ2-7; maybe TRBD1 (6 bases). The sequence derives from a man aged 55 to 70 with urothelial cancer. This CDR3 is CASSQQGSGEQYF. CDR3 DNA: TGTGCCAGCAGCCAACAGGGTTCTGGCGAGCAGTACTTC. The whole variable domain, filled in from reference TRBV7-2 and TRBJ2-7, reads GAGVSQSPSNKVTEKGKDVELRCDPISGHTALYWYRQSLGQGLEFLIYFQGNSAPDKSGLPSDRFSAERTGGSVSTLTIQRTQQEDSAVYLCASSQQGSGEQYFGPGTRLTVT.